Below are 26 T cell receptor beta chains sequenced from a single sample in a study of shared clonotypes between healthy human individuals (dated by TCRdb to about 2020). The library relied on the immunoSEQ multiplex PCR assay. TCRdb provides this immuneACCESS table in a form limited to in-frame rearrangements. Some clones are lacking; in checked studies, under half of them reflect an unresolved V gene, and why the rest are absent is not known. Within this sample are under 850,000 clones, with 72% of them counted one time only. The top ten clones comprise about 1.7% of the sample. Specimen: memory CD4+ T cells sorted from blood. The cell subset or site label of this sample denotes: CD45RA-negative fraction. The receptors stem from a woman aged 25 to 39 in good health.

This clone was detected only a few times. The chain has TRBV4-1 and TRBJ1-2; weak D call: TRBD1 (6 bases). With 3 bases removed from V and 4 bases from J, the gap between germline ends came to 27 bases. The CDR3 consists of 19 residues. Looked up from germline, CDR1 is MGHRA and CDR2 is YSYEKL. In nucleotides, the CDR3 is TGCGCCAGCAGCCACGACTCCGGGACACACTTAGATTATAGCTATGGCTACACCTTC. Translating it yields CASSHDSGTHLDYSYGYTF.

The gene calls are TRBV12-5 and TRBJ2-2; no firm D call. The CDR3 spans 17 residues. Germline V gene lookup returns CDR1 LGHNT and CDR2 FRNRAP. Trimming took off 0 bases at V and 0 bases at J, with 11 bases between the two ends. The chain's CDR3 is CASGLVRSSSNTGELFF. The CDR3 DNA is TGTGCTAGTGGTTTGGTGAGGTCCAGCTCGAACACCGGGGAGCTGTTTTTT. Full variable domain (remainder filled in from reference TRBV12-5 and TRBJ2-2): DARVTQTPRHKVTEMGQEVTMRCQPILGHNTVFWYRQTMMQGLELLAYFRNRAPLDDSGMPKDRFSAEMPDATLATLKIQPSEPRDSAVYFCASGLVRSSSNTGELFFGEGSRLTVL.

The chain links TRBV5-1 to TRBJ2-3; the D gene is possibly TRBD2 (5 bases). This CDR3 region has 14 residues. V lost 3 bases, J lost 0 bases, and 8 bases lay in between. Germline lookup yields CDR1 SGHRS and CDR2 YFSETQ. CDR3 sequence (DNA): TGCGCCAGCAGCTGGACTCCTAGCACAGATACGCAGTATTTT. Protein sequence: CASSWTPSTDTQYF.

This chain connects TRBV25-1 to TRBJ2-2, with a weak D call TRBD1 (5 bases). The germline CDR1 and CDR2 sequences are MGHDK and SYGVNS. The CDR3 extends over 16 amino acids. Trimming took off 0 bases at V and 0 bases at J, with 8 bases between the two ends. The CDR3 DNA sequence: TGTGCCAGCAGTGAATATGGGGCCGCGAACACCGGGGAGCTGTTTTTT. It is translated as CASSEYGAANTGELFF.

The rearrangement joins TRBV10-3 to TRBJ2-3; TRBD2 matches 10 bases. After removal of 6 bases from V and 0 bases from J, the junction contained 15 bases not matched to a gene. Germline V gene data show CDR1 as ENHRY and CDR2 as SYGVKD. The CDR3 contains 19 residues. CDR3 residues: CAIRPWLAGDGGSTDTQYF. CDR3 DNA: TGTGCCATCAGACCTTGGCTAGCGGGAGATGGAGGAAGCACAGATACGCAGTATTTT.

The chain uses TRBV7-9 and TRBJ1-5; 9 nucleotides align to TRBD1. V trimming: 5 bases; J trimming: 7 bases; junction bases outside the gene matches: 18. The length of the CDR3 is 18 residues. Germline V gene lookup returns CDR1 SEHNR and CDR2 FQNEAQ (reference sequence). Here the CDR3 DNA reads TGTGCCAGCAGCAAGAAGCCCGGGTCGGGGACAGGGACACAGCCCCAGCATTTT. This translates into CASSKKPGSGTGTQPQHF.

The V gene is TRBV28, the J gene TRBJ1-5, with 8 bases lining up with TRBD1. The V gene end was trimmed by 4 bases and the J gene end by 4 bases; junction bases not matched to a gene: 6. In germline, CDR1 is MDHEN, CDR2 SYDVKM. This CDR3 contains 15 residues. CDR3 loop: CASSWPGGTNQPQHF. In DNA form, the CDR3 reads TGTGCCAGCAGTTGGCCAGGGGGCACGAATCAGCCCCAGCATTTT.

V is TRBV25-1 and J is TRBJ1-6; D not resolved. Trimming stripped 1 base from V and 10 bases from J, with 8 bases between. Germline CDR1 and CDR2: MGHDK and SYGVNS. The CDR3 runs 13 residues. DNA of the CDR3: TGTGCCAGCAGTGAATTCGGTTCCTCACCCCTCCACTTT. Residues: CASSEFGSSPLHF.

This clone was counted once. This chain connects TRBV6-1 to TRBJ1-5, with D possibly TRBD1 on 5 matching bases. This CDR3 is 15 amino acids long. Trimming took 7 bases from V and 6 from J, leaving 19 bases between them. CDR1 is MNHNS and CDR2 is SASEGT in the germline V gene. CDR3 loop: CASNRKRDGSQPQHF. The DNA of the CDR3 is TGTGCCAGCAACCGAAAACGGGACGGTAGTCAGCCCCAGCATTTT.

This clone was picked up a small number of times. The chain couples TRBV2 to TRBJ2-2, with a weak D call TRBD2 (5 bases). The CDR3 contains 12 residues. Looked up from germline, CDR1 is SNHLY and CDR2 is FYNNEI. V lost 10 bases, J lost 3 bases, and 9 bases lay in between. The CDR3 loop is CATSGDTGELFF. Here the CDR3 DNA reads TGTGCCACCAGCGGAGACACCGGGGAGCTGTTTTTT.

This clone appeared once. The CDR3 here is CASSRALGQGVEQYF. CDR3 coding DNA: TGTGCCAGCAGTCGCGCTTTGGGACAGGGAGTTGAGCAGTACTTC. The gene calls are TRBV28 and TRBJ2-7, with 9 bases fitting TRBD1. V trimming: 5 bases; J trimming: 7 bases; junction bases outside the gene matches: 12. Per germline, CDR1 MDHEN and CDR2 SYDVKM. The CDR3 contains 15 residues.

This clone came up once. The CDR3 DNA reads TGTGCCATCAGAGAATCCGGGACTAGCGGGAGATACGAGCAGTACTTC. Translating gives CAIRESGTSGRYEQYF. The chain combines TRBV10-3 with TRBJ2-7; TRBD2 aligns across 14 bases. J was trimmed by 4 bases and V by 6 bases; bases with no gene match: 8. CDR3 length: 16 amino acids. Germline CDR1 is ENHRY and CDR2 is SYGVKD.

CDR3 amino acids: CASSKPTGTSGKYEQYF. The CDR3 nucleotides are TGTGCCAGCAGCAAACCGACCGGGACTAGCGGGAAATACGAGCAGTACTTC. The J gene is TRBJ2-7, the V gene TRBV13, with 13 bases matching TRBD2. Germline assignment: CDR1 PRHDT and CDR2 FYEKMQ (reference sequence). The CDR3 is made up of 17 amino acids. V shed 5 bases, J shed 4 bases, and the junction held 11 bases outside the gene matches. The full variable domain, completed using reference TRBV13 and TRBJ2-7, is AAGVIQSPRHLIKEKRETATLKCYPIPRHDTVYWYQQGPGQDPQFLISFYEKMQSDKGSIPDRFSAQQFSDYHSELNMSSLELGDSALYFCASSKPTGTSGKYEQYFGPGTRLTVT.

J is TRBJ2-1 and V is TRBV11-2; D may match TRBD1 or TRBD2 (5 bases each). CDR1 SGHAT and CDR2 FQNNGV come from the germline V gene. Trimming removed 0 bases at V and 12 bases at J, with 15 bases between. CDR3 size: 14 residues. In DNA, the CDR3 is TGTGCCAGCAGCTTAGATCTTTGGGGGAACTCGCAGTTCTTC. It translates to CASSLDLWGNSQFF. The full variable domain, its missing parts supplied by reference TRBV11-2 and TRBJ2-1, is EAGVAQSPRYKIIEKRQSVAFWCNPISGHATLYWYQQILGQGPKLLIQFQNNGVVDDSQLPKDRFSAERLKGVDSTLKIQPAKLEDSAVYLCASSLDLWGNSQFFGPGTRLTVL.

This chain links TRBV18 with TRBJ1-1; 9 nucleotides align to TRBD1. Germline assignment: CDR1 KGHSH and CDR2 LQKENI. The V and J ends lost 5 bases and 1 base, in that order; junction bases with no gene match: 14. The CDR3 is 18 amino acids. CDR3 protein: CASSTRVQGATQNTEAFF. CDR3 nucleotides: TGTGCCAGCTCAACAAGGGTACAGGGGGCGACCCAGAACACTGAAGCTTTCTTT.

J is TRBJ1-5 and V is TRBV28, with 8 bases matching TRBD1. In germline, CDR1 is MDHEN, CDR2 SYDVKM. The CDR3 extends over 16 amino acids. After removal of 4 bases from V and 4 bases from J, the junction contained 9 bases not matched to a gene. The CDR3 is CASSSSRQGRNQPQHF. The CDR3 bases are TGTGCCAGCAGTTCCTCCCGACAGGGGAGGAATCAGCCCCAGCATTTT.

The gene calls are TRBV7-9 and TRBJ2-5, with 7 bases matching TRBD2. The trim removed 1 base at V and 4 bases at J, leaving 3 bases unmatched. This CDR3 has 14 amino acids. Germline V lookup: CDR1 SEHNR, CDR2 FQNEAQ (reference sequence). The CDR3 sequence is CASSLGGSAETQYF. DNA of the CDR3: TGTGCCAGCAGCTTAGGCGGGAGCGCAGAGACCCAGTACTTC.

This clone was detected only once. This CDR3 reads CASSVQGAGYNEQFF. CDR3 coding DNA: TGTGCCAGCAGTGTCCAGGGGGCAGGTTACAATGAGCAGTTCTTC. V usage is TRBV28 and J usage is TRBJ2-1; 8 nucleotides line up with TRBD1. This CDR3 comprises 15 residues. With V trimmed by 5 bases and J by 4 bases, 7 bases remained unmatched. Germline V lookup: CDR1 MDHEN, CDR2 SYDVKM.

The chain employs TRBV5-4 and TRBJ1-3; a weak D match, TRBD1 (6 bases). V lost 7 bases and J lost 5, with 25 bases in between. This CDR3 spans 17 amino acids. Germline V gene data show CDR1 as SGHNT and CDR2 as YYREEE (reference sequence). CDR3 nucleotide sequence: TGTGCCAGCCACGGCAGTACAGGGTCCACGAGGAGAAACACCATATATTTT. It translates to CASHGSTGSTRRNTIYF.

As concerns this clone: At the DNA level, this CDR3 is encoded by other sequences in the same sample as well. This chain connects TRBV5-1 to TRBJ2-1; D gene ambiguous. Trimming took 0 bases from V and 0 from J, leaving 7 bases between them. The CDR3 consists of 15 residues. Germline-derived CDR1 and CDR2 are SGHRS and YFSETQ. The CDR3 is CASSLDRSSYNEQFF. For the CDR3, the DNA is TGCGCCAGCAGCTTGGACCGGAGCTCCTACAATGAGCAGTTCTTC.

The chain uses TRBV4-2 and TRBJ2-4; the D gene is possibly TRBD2 (5 bases). The CDR3 spans 15 residues. The germline V and J ends were trimmed by 1 base and 4 bases, with 11 bases remaining between them. Germline lookup yields CDR1 LGHNA and CDR2 YNFKEQ. The CDR3 spells CASSQGYGDKNIQYF. The CDR3 DNA reads TGTGCCAGCAGCCAAGGATACGGGGATAAAAACATTCAGTACTTC.

The V call is TRBV6-1, the J call TRBJ2-3; the D gene is possibly TRBD1 (6 bases). V was clipped by 3 bases and J by 2 bases, with 18 bases between them. CDR1 and CDR2 (germline): MNHNS, SASEGT. The CDR3 is made up of 17 amino acids. This CDR3 is CASSDPSQGPATDTQYF. CDR3 sequence (DNA): TGTGCCAGCAGTGATCCCTCACAGGGCCCTGCCACAGATACGCAGTATTTT.

The V gene is TRBV18, the J gene TRBJ2-2; D tentatively reads TRBD1 or TRBD2 (5 bases each). Germline V gene sequence: CDR1 KGHSH, CDR2 LQKENI. This CDR3 spans 18 amino acids. The germline V and J ends were trimmed by 4 bases and 6 bases, with 24 bases remaining between them. The CDR3 here is CASSLQHRLIGGSGELFF. The CDR3 DNA sequence: TGTGCCAGCTCACTACAGCACCGACTCATTGGGGGTTCCGGGGAGCTGTTTTTT. Looking up the rest from reference TRBV18 and TRBJ2-2 gives the full variable domain: NAGVMQNPRHLVRRRGQEARLRCSPMKGHSHVYWYRQLPEEGLKFMVYLQKENIIDESGMPKERFSAEFPKEGPSILRIQQVVRGDSAAYFCASSLQHRLIGGSGELFFGEGSRLTVL.

This rearrangement joins TRBV2 to TRBJ2-1, with D possibly being TRBD2 (5 bases). This CDR3 is 15 amino acids long. The V end lost 7 bases, the J end lost 0 bases, and 13 bases lay between the germline ends. Germline CDR1 reads SNHLY; CDR2 reads FYNNEI. CDR3 amino acids: CASTPGSGSYNEQFF. CDR3 coding DNA: TGTGCCAGCACCCCTGGGAGCGGCTCCTACAATGAGCAGTTCTTC.

This clone appeared a few times. The chain joins TRBV5-1 to TRBJ1-1; 9 nucleotides agree with TRBD1. The V gene end was trimmed by 4 bases and the J gene end by 2 bases; junction bases not matched to a gene: 6. CDR1 and CDR2 from the germline V gene are SGHRS and YFSETQ. The CDR3 covers 15 residues. CDR3 sequence: CASSVQGAGNTEAFF. In DNA form, the CDR3 reads TGCGCCAGCAGCGTACAGGGGGCGGGAAACACTGAAGCTTTCTTT. The whole variable domain, filled in from reference TRBV5-1 and TRBJ1-1, reads KAGVTQTPRYLIKTRGQQVTLSCSPISGHRSVSWYQQTPGQGLQFLFEYFSETQRNKGNFPGRFSGRQFSNSRSEMNVSTLELGDSALYLCASSVQGAGNTEAFFGQGTRLTVV.

This CDR3 is CASSIDLNEQFF. The CDR3 DNA follows: TGTGCCAGTAGTATAGATCTGAATGAGCAGTTCTTC. The J gene is TRBJ2-1, the V gene TRBV19, with D uncertain. The germline V gene has CDR1 LNHDA and CDR2 SQIVND (reference sequence). Trimming left V 0 bases short and J 7 bases short, with 4 bases between. The CDR3 runs 12 residues.